This TCR beta chain was documented in a study of T-cell reconstitution after alpha-beta-depleted transplantation in children. The table lists this clonotype with a few counts. Using unique molecular identifiers, the investigators prepared the TCRbeta library. TCRdb re-called the PCR reads with MiXCR, one entry per CDR3 protein. The data contain some 600,000 distinct CDR3 sequences, about 15% of them singletons. The source is a human donor who donated a stem cell graft to a child with acute myeloid leukemia. The sample was PBMCs from the stem cell graft donor, taken from the stem cell graft.

DNA for the CDR3: TGTGCCAGCACCGAAACCCGCGGGGAAAAACTGTTTTTT. It yields the protein CASTETRGEKLFF. The gene calls are TRBV12-3 or TRBV12-4 and TRBJ1-4; no clear D gene. The CDR3 is made up of 13 amino acids. Deletions cut 7 bases from V and 8 bases from J, with 14 bases between.